This TCR beta chain stems from a study of patients and donors after allogeneic stem cell transplantation. V lost 1 base to trimming and J lost 4 bases, with 5 bases between them. CDR1 and CDR2 (germline): SEHNR, FQNEAQ (reference sequence). The CDR3 loop spans 12 amino acids. TCRdb analysed the RT-PCR reads with MiXCR anew, one entry per CDR3 protein. The sample lists around 70,000 distinct CDR3 sequences; more than 25% were seen once. The material sequenced was blood, either unsorted or a sorted T cell fraction (not recorded which). The chain couples TRBV7-9 to TRBJ2-7; D gene unclear. The TCR was taken from a human donor who was either an allogeneic HSCT recipient or a stem cell or donor lymphocyte infusion donor (not recorded which). It is not recorded whose cells these are; they may come from a transplant donor. CDR3 DNA: TGTGCCAGCAGCTTAGGTAGTTACGAGCAGTACGTC. Translation: CASSLGSYEQYV.